A single sample is the source of the 12 T cell receptor beta chains below, sequenced in a study of T-cell reconstitution after alpha-beta-depleted transplantation in children. Preparing the TCRbeta library involved the use of unique molecular identifiers. TCRdb re-called the PCR reads with MiXCR, one entry per CDR3 protein. This sample yields about 230,000 distinct CDR3 sequences, of which around 9.6% are seen a single time; around 6.2% belongs to the top ten. Sample: PBMCs from the stem cell graft donor, taken from the stem cell graft. These receptors were taken from a human donor who donated a stem cell graft to a child with acute lymphoblastic leukemia.

This clonotype has only a few counts. The V gene is TRBV5-1, the J gene TRBJ1-3; D not certain. This CDR3 has 14 residues. V gave up 4 bases and J gave up 1 base, with 9 bases separating them. The germline CDR1 and CDR2 sequences are SGHRS and YFSETQ. Written as DNA, the CDR3 is TGCGCCAGCAGCCCGACTAGGTCTGGAAACACCATATATTTT. Amino acid sequence: CASSPTRSGNTIYF.

This clonotype was found a few times. V gene TRBV20-1 combines with J gene TRBJ2-3; D is ambiguous. Trimming took off 6 bases at V and 4 bases at J, with 14 bases between the two ends. The CDR3 spans 13 residues. Per the germline V gene, CDR1 is DFQATT and CDR2 is SNEGSKA (reference sequence). The CDR3 sequence: CSAISHSPDTQYF. As DNA, the CDR3 is TGCAGTGCCATTAGTCATTCGCCAGATACGCAGTATTTT.

This clonotype showed up just a few times. V gene TRBV12-3 or TRBV12-4 combines with J gene TRBJ1-3; 7 nucleotides line up with TRBD1. The J segment lost 0 bases and the V segment lost 6 bases, leaving 11 bases of the junction unmatched. The CDR3 runs 17 residues. The CDR3 DNA reads as TGTGCCAGCAGAAGGGGACAGCCCGGCGCCTCTGGAAACACCATATATTTT. Protein: CASRRGQPGASGNTIYF.

The V and J genes are TRBV5-1 and TRBJ2-5, with 10 bases identical to TRBD1. This CDR3 region has 17 residues. Germline V CDR1 and CDR2: SGHRS, YFSETQ. Trimming took 1 base from V and 4 from J; bases not matched to a gene: 10. The CDR3 bases are TGCGCCAGCAGCTTGATAGGGACAGGGGCTGTCGGAGAGACCCAGTACTTC. Its translation is CASSLIGTGAVGETQYF.

Ten or more counts support this clonotype. This chain joins TRBV5-6 and TRBJ1-3; D is perhaps TRBD1 (6 bases). The ends were cut back, 4 bases at V and 2 bases at J, with 10 bases in the middle. There are 14 residues in the CDR3. CDR1 is SGHDT, CDR2 YYEEEE, per germline. CDR3 DNA: TGTGCCAGCAGCCTCACAGGGCCTGGAAACACCATATATTTT. Protein product: CASSLTGPGNTIYF.

This chain links TRBV5-6 with TRBJ2-5; 7 bases map to TRBD1. V lost 3 bases, J lost 3 bases, and 11 bases stayed unmatched. Germline-derived CDR1 and CDR2 are SGHDT and YYEEEE. This CDR3 spans 16 amino acids. The DNA of the CDR3 is TGTGCCAGCAGCTATTATTGGGCCCAGGGGGAAGAGACCCAGTACTTC. This encodes CASSYYWAQGEETQYF.

This clonotype was counted many times. The chain recombines TRBV4-2 with TRBJ2-2; no firm D call. With 2 bases removed from V and 1 base from J, the gap between germline ends came to 5 bases. Germline V CDR1 and CDR2: LGHNA, YNFKEQ. The CDR3 consists of 14 residues. The CDR3 is CASSQTLNTGELFF. The CDR3 coding sequence is TGTGCCAGCAGCCAAACCTTGAACACCGGGGAGCTGTTTTTT.

V and J are TRBV28 and TRBJ2-5; no clear D. This CDR3 comprises 16 residues. Germline CDR1 and CDR2: MDHEN and SYDVKM. Trimming took 2 bases from V and 1 from J, leaving 14 bases between them. CDR3 sequence (DNA): TGTGCCAGCAGTTTAATTGGGTTACAGATCCAAGAGACCCAGTACTTC. Protein: CASSLIGLQIQETQYF.

This clonotype has only one observation. This sequence joins TRBV5-1 and TRBJ2-7; 7 nucleotides line up with TRBD1. CDR3 size: 14 residues. The V gene's germline CDR1 is SGHRS and CDR2 YFSETQ. The ends lost 4 bases at V and 2 bases at J; junction bases unmatched: 6. CDR3 bases: TGCGCCAGCAGCCTACAGGGGACCCCCTACGAGCAGTACTTC. Protein sequence: CASSLQGTPYEQYF.

The chain has TRBV6-2 or TRBV6-3 and TRBJ2-7; 15 bases are shared with TRBD2. V trimming: 7 bases; J trimming: 3 bases; junction bases outside the gene matches: 13. CDR3 size: 18 residues. From germline, CDR1 is MNHEY and CDR2 SVGEGT. CDR3 sequence: CASNPLPGLAGGFYEQYF. CDR3 DNA: TGTGCCAGCAACCCTTTACCGGGACTAGCGGGGGGTTTCTACGAGCAGTACTTC.

Many counts were recorded for this clonotype. The chain carries TRBV5-4 and TRBJ2-1; perhaps TRBD1 as D (5 bases). Trimming removed 0 bases from V and 8 bases from J, with 15 bases in between. This CDR3 has 15 amino acids. CDR1 is SGHNT and CDR2 is YYREEE in the germline V gene (reference sequence). CDR3 region: CASSLEGATAYEQFF. Here the CDR3 DNA reads TGTGCCAGCAGCTTGGAAGGGGCGACGGCTTATGAGCAGTTCTTC.

This clonotype was seen a few times. J is TRBJ2-3 and V is TRBV20-1; TRBD2 matches 7 bases. The junction had 7 bases not matched to a gene; V was cut back by 5 bases and J by 5 bases. This CDR3 is 13 amino acids long. Germline loops: CDR1 DFQATT, CDR2 SNEGSKA (reference sequence). This CDR3 is CSAPSGAQDTQYF. In DNA form, the CDR3 reads TGCAGTGCTCCGAGCGGGGCACAAGATACGCAGTATTTT.